The clone carrying this T cell receptor beta chain was seen a single time. Produced via immunoSEQ multiplex PCR; TCRdb's table is partial and in-frame only. The repertoire consists of roughly 75,000 clones, with around 85% occurring once and the leading ten covering about a sixth. The V end lost 2 bases, the J end lost 8 bases, and 15 bases lay between the germline ends. The CDR3 has 14 amino acids. In germline, CDR1 is MDHEN, CDR2 SYDVKM. This sample was included in a study of blood T cell repertoires in COVID-19. This sequence joins TRBV28 and TRBJ1-1; maybe TRBD1 (6 bases). What was sequenced was peripheral blood. The sequence was obtained from a man older than 75 in a cohort sampled during active COVID-19. CDR3: CASSLTTDRLEAFF. As DNA, the CDR3 is TGTGCCAGCAGTTTAACCACCGACAGGTTAGAAGCTTTCTTT.